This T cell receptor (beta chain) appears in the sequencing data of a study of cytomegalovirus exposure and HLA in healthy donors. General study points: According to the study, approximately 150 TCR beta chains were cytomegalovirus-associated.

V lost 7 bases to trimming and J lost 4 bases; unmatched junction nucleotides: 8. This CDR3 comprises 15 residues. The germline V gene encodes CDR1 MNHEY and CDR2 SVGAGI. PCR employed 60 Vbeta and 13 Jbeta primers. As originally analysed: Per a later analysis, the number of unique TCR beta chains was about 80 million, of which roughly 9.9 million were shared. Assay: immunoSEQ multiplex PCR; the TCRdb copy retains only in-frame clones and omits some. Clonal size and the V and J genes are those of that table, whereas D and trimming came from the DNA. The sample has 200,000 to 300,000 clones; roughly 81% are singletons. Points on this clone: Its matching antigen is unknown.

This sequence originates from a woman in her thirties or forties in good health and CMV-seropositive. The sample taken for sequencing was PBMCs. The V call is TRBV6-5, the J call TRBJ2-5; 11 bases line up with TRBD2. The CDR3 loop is CASTLLLAGVETQYF. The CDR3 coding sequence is TGTGCCAGCACCCTTCTACTAGCGGGAGTAGAGACCCAGTACTTC.